The clone carrying this TCR beta chain occurred a few times. The data belong to a study of T cell repertoires in cytomegalovirus infection. TCRdb recomputed calls from the reads with MiXCR, one row per CDR3 protein. The sample consists of approximately 630,000 distinct CDR3 sequences, 20% to 25% of them appearing once. Sequencing used CD8+ T cells from PBMCs. This receptor was taken from a human donor in good health (CMV status not recorded). Some clones in this sample may be carry-over from other donors' samples.

This chain's CDR3 is CSANTGIDYGYTF. For the CDR3, the DNA is TGCAGTGCTAATACAGGGATTGACTATGGCTACACCTTC. This chain joins TRBV20-1 and TRBJ1-2; D possibly corresponds to TRBD1 (6 bases). V lost 4 bases, J lost 3 bases, and 12 bases lay in between. Germline CDR1 and CDR2: DFQATT and SNEGSKA (reference sequence). The CDR3 runs to 13 residues.